This paragraph covers one T cell receptor (beta chain) sequence. Its antigen is currently unknown. This specimen comes from a study of CD8 T cells in ankylosing spondylitis. Overall study results and limits: With a CD8+ phenotype, disease-linked clones were relatively rare in peripheral blood.

TCRdb independently ran MiXCR on the 5' RACE reads; one entry per CDR3 protein. The table lists about 340,000 distinct CDR3 sequences, around 15% of them singletons, with approximately 1% in the top ten. Trimming cost V 6 bases and J 0 bases, with 3 bases left between them. CDR1 ENHRY and CDR2 SYGVKD come from the germline V gene. The CDR3 loop spans 13 amino acids. The sequenced material came from blood, either unsorted or a sorted T cell fraction (not recorded which). This sequence joins TRBV10-3 and TRBJ2-6; D uncertain. This sequence originates from a male donor with ankylosing spondylitis or in good health (not recorded which). In DNA, the CDR3 is TGTGCCATCAGCCCCTCTGGGGCCAACGTCCTGACTTTC. It codes for CAISPSGANVLTF.